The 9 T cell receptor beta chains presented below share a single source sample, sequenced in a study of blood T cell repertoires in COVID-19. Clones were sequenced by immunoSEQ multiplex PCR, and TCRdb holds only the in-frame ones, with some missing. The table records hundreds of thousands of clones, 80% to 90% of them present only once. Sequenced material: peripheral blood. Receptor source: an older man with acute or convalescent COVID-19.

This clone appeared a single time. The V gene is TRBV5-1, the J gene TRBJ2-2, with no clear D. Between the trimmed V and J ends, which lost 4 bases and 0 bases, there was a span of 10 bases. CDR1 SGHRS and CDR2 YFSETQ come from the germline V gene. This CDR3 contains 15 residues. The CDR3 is CASSPFGPNTGELFF. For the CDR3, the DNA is TGCGCCAGCAGCCCGTTTGGGCCGAACACCGGGGAGCTGTTTTTT.

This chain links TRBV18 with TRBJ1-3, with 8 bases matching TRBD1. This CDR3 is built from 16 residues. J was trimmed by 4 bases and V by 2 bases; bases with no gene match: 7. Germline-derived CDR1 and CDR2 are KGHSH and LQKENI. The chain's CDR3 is CASSPVDRGAGNTIYF. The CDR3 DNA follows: TGTGCCAGCTCACCAGTTGACAGGGGTGCCGGAAACACCATATATTTT.

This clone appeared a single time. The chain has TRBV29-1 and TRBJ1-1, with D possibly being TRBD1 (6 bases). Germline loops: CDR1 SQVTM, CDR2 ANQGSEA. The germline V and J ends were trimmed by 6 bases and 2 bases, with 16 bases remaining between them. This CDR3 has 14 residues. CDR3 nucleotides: TGCAGCGTGGATTATGGGGGCGTTAACACTGAAGCTTTCTTT. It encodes CSVDYGGVNTEAFF.

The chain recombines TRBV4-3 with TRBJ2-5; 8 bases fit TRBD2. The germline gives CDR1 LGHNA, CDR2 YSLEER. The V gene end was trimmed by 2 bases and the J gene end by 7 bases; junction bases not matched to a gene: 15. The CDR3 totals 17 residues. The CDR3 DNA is TGCGCCAGCAGCCAAATGTTGCAGCGGGGGACCATTGGGACCCAGTACTTC. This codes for CASSQMLQRGTIGTQYF.

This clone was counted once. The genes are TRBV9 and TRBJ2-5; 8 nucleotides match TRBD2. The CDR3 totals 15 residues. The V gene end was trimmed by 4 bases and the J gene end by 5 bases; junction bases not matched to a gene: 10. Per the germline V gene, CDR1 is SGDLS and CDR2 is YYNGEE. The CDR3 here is CASSPREGASETQYF. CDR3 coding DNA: TGTGCCAGCAGCCCCCGGGAGGGAGCGAGTGAGACCCAGTACTTC.

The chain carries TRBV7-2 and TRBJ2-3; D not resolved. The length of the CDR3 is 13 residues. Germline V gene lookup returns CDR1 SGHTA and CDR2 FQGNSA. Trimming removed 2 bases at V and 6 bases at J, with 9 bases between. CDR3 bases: TGTGCCAGCAGCTTATCCCTAGGTGATACGCAGTATTTT. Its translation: CASSLSLGDTQYF.

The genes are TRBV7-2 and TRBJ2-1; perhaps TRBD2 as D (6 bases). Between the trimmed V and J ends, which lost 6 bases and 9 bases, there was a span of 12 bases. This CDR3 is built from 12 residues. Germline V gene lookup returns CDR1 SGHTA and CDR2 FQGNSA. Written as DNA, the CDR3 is TGTGCCAGCAGTACTCTTAGCGGTGAGCAGTTCTTC. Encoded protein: CASSTLSGEQFF. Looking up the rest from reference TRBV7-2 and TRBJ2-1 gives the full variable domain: GAGVSQSPSNKVTEKGKDVELRCDPISGHTALYWYRQSLGQGLEFLIYFQGNSAPDKSGLPSDRFSAERTGGSVSTLTIQRTQQEDSAVYLCASSTLSGEQFFGPGTRLTVL.

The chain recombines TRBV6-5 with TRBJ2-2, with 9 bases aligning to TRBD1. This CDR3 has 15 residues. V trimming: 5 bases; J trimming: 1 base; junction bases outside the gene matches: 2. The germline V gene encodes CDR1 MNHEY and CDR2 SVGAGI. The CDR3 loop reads CASSRDRVNTGELFF. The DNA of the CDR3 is TGTGCCAGCAGTAGGGACAGGGTGAACACCGGGGAGCTGTTTTTT.

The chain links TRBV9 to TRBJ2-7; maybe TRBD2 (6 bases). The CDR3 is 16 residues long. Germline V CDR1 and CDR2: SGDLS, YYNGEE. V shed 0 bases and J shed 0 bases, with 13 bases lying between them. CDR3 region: CASSVEGSGPSYEQYF. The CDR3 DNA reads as TGTGCCAGCAGCGTAGAGGGTAGCGGCCCCTCCTACGAGCAGTACTTC.